These 3 T cell receptor beta chains share one sample of origin, sequenced in a study of CD4 T cells in relation to SARS-CoV-2 and coronaviruses. Unexposed donor CD4+ T cells date from 2011-2018, before the COVID-19 pandemic. Isolation of CD4+ T cells took place after about eleven days in culture. The antigens for these receptors are not known. The table came from immunoSEQ multiplex PCR; TCRdb's copy has only in-frame clones and leaves some out. The data show 25,000 to 30,000 clones, with 70% to 80% seen just once and less than 25% held by the top ten. Material: CD4+ T cells from PBMCs, cultured in vitro. Every receptor here comes from a human donor in good health.

The chain combines TRBV4-3 with TRBJ2-1; D might be TRBD1 or TRBD2, each matching 6 bases. V dropped 5 bases and J dropped 5 bases, with 13 bases sitting between them. Germline-derived CDR1 and CDR2 are LGHNA and YSLEER. This CDR3 comprises 14 residues. The CDR3 DNA follows: TGCGCCAGCAGCAGAGAGGGGGGACACAATGAGCAGTTCTTC. Amino acid sequence: CASSREGGHNEQFF.

The chain joins TRBV4-2 to TRBJ2-3; TRBD2 matches 8 bases. With 0 bases clipped from V and 4 bases from J, the junction kept 6 bases outside the gene matches. Per germline, CDR1 LGHNA and CDR2 YNFKEQ. The CDR3 totals 16 residues. CDR3 protein: CASSQDYSGSPDTQYF. DNA of the CDR3: TGTGCCAGCAGCCAAGATTACAGCGGGAGTCCAGATACGCAGTATTTT.

This chain links TRBV27 with TRBJ2-1; 9 bases fit TRBD1. V lost 5 bases and J lost 8; bases outside the gene matches: 7. The germline V gene encodes CDR1 MNHEY and CDR2 SMNVEV (reference sequence). This CDR3 is built from 14 residues. The CDR3 nucleotides read TGTGCCAGCAGTACGGGACAGGGAAAGTATGAGCAGTTCTTC. This translates into CASSTGQGKYEQFF.